Here is one TCR beta chain with its context. Clones were read by immunoSEQ multiplex PCR, and TCRdb kept only the in-frame ones, dropping some. This table holds tens of thousands of clones, about 94% found once. The sample originates from a study of technical replicates of blood from several donors. J was trimmed by 4 bases and V by 0 bases; bases with no gene match: 5. Germline-derived CDR1 and CDR2 are SGHRS and YFSETQ. The CDR3 extends over 15 amino acids. The chain is built from TRBV5-1 and TRBJ1-1, with TRBD1 matching 8 bases. This TCR was recovered from a human donor in good health. The sequencing input was T cells isolated from PBMCs. This CDR3 is CASSLGGQVITEAFF. The CDR3 DNA sequence: TGCGCCAGCAGCTTGGGGGGACAGGTGATCACTGAAGCTTTCTTT.